This passage covers 17 T cell receptor beta chains from one sample sequenced in a study of blood T cell repertoires in COVID-19. Profiling relied on immunoSEQ multiplex PCR, and the TCRdb table lists in-frame clones only, not all of them. The data show fewer than 250,000 clones, with around 85% seen just once and about 4.1% held by the top ten. The specimen sequenced was PBMCs or T cells enriched from blood (not recorded which). These receptors were taken from a woman in her forties with acute COVID-19.

The rearrangement links TRBV7-8 to TRBJ2-2; possible D gene TRBD2, 7 bases. Germline V gives CDR1 SGHVS, CDR2 FQNEAQ. V gave up 6 bases and J gave up 0 bases, with 11 bases separating them. This CDR3 is 15 amino acids long. In DNA, the CDR3 is TGTGCCAGCAGTCGGGGGGCCCCGAACACCGGGGAGCTGTTTTTT. This encodes CASSRGAPNTGELFF.

The chain employs TRBV24-1 and TRBJ2-7, with a possible D match to TRBD2 (5 bases). V was shortened by 5 bases and J by 5 bases, with 12 bases between the two germline ends. This CDR3 spans 13 amino acids. Germline V gene lookup returns CDR1 KGHDR and CDR2 SFDVKD. The CDR3 here is CATSVRGPNEQYF. The DNA of the CDR3 is TGTGCCACCAGTGTACGGGGTCCCAACGAGCAGTACTTC.

V usage is TRBV6-5 and J usage is TRBJ1-1; TRBD1 might be the D (5 bases). Germline CDR1 and CDR2: MNHEY and SVGAGI. Trimming pared 4 bases from V and 0 bases from J, leaving 6 bases between. The CDR3 loop spans 13 amino acids. The CDR3 protein is CASSWGVNTEAFF. For the CDR3, the DNA is TGTGCCAGCAGTTGGGGGGTGAACACTGAAGCTTTCTTT.

V gene TRBV20-1 combines with J gene TRBJ2-5, with a tentative D call TRBD2 (6 bases). V lost 3 bases and J 6 bases, leaving 8 bases between the germline ends. This CDR3 comprises 11 residues. Germline values: CDR1 DFQATT, CDR2 SNEGSKA (reference sequence). The CDR3 is CSASGSQTQYF. The CDR3 nucleotides read TGCAGTGCTAGCGGGAGCCAGACCCAGTACTTC.

The table lists this clone with a few counts. The chain couples TRBV7-2 to TRBJ2-3; D is undetermined. V was shortened by 0 bases and J by 4 bases, with 5 bases between the two germline ends. CDR1 is SGHTA, CDR2 FQGNSA, per germline. This CDR3 spans 13 amino acids. CDR3 DNA sequence: TGTGCCAGCAGCTTAGCTAGATCAGATACGCAGTATTTT. It yields the protein CASSLARSDTQYF.

The gene calls are TRBV7-9 and TRBJ2-7; 9 nucleotides agree with TRBD1. From germline, CDR1 is SEHNR and CDR2 FQNEAQ (reference sequence). V gave up 1 base and J gave up 5 bases; unmatched junction bases: 3. This CDR3 contains 14 residues. This CDR3 reads CASSLGDRVHEQYF. DNA for the CDR3: TGTGCCAGCAGCTTAGGGGACAGGGTCCACGAGCAGTACTTC.

The chain recombines TRBV4-2 with TRBJ1-3, with D perhaps TRBD1 (5 bases). Trimming took 1 base from V and 0 from J, leaving 10 bases between them. CDR1 is LGHNA, CDR2 YNFKEQ, per germline. The CDR3 length is 16 residues. This CDR3 is CASSQGGHGSGNTIYF. The CDR3 DNA sequence: TGTGCCAGCAGCCAAGGAGGACACGGCTCTGGAAACACCATATATTTT.

This clone was seen a handful of times. V usage is TRBV28 and J usage is TRBJ2-1; 9 bases fit TRBD1. Germline lookup yields CDR1 MDHEN and CDR2 SYDVKM. CDR3 size: 14 residues. With V trimmed by 5 bases and J by 11 bases, 10 bases remained unmatched. In DNA, the CDR3 is TGTGCCAGCAGTCCCCAGACAGGGGGGAAGAAGCAGTTCTTC. It specifies CASSPQTGGKKQFF.

The chain recombines TRBV25-1 with TRBJ2-6; 8 bases are a match to TRBD2. V shed 4 bases, J shed 0 bases, and the junction held 8 bases outside the gene matches. Germline CDR1 MGHDK, CDR2 SYGVNS. This CDR3 contains 18 residues. The chain's CDR3 is CASSVPTSESSGANVLTF. In nucleotides, the CDR3 is TGTGCCAGCAGTGTCCCGACTAGCGAAAGCTCTGGGGCCAACGTCCTGACTTTC.

The chain couples TRBV9 to TRBJ2-7; 10 nucleotides align to TRBD1. Trimming removed 7 bases from V and 4 bases from J; junction bases left unmatched: 8. This CDR3 has 14 amino acids. From germline, CDR1 is SGDLS and CDR2 YYNGEE. CDR3 residues: CASSPGTGEYEQYF. The CDR3 coding sequence is TGTGCCAGCTCCCCTGGGACAGGGGAATACGAGCAGTACTTC.

This clone was seen a handful of times. The CDR3 DNA sequence: TGTGCCAGTTACAGGGGGGCGTACACTGAAGCTTTCTTT. Its translation: CASYRGAYTEAFF. The rearrangement uses TRBV12-3 or TRBV12-4 and TRBJ1-1; TRBD1 agrees at 8 bases. V was clipped by 9 bases and J by 3 bases; unmatched bases: 6. There are 13 residues in the CDR3.

This rearrangement joins TRBV19 to TRBJ1-4, with TRBD1 matching 9 bases. Germline assignment: CDR1 LNHDA and CDR2 SQIVND (reference sequence). This CDR3 has 16 residues. The junction had 11 bases not matched to a gene; V was cut back by 6 bases and J by 6 bases. This CDR3 is CASRITGGAMYEKLFF. The CDR3 region has the DNA TGTGCCAGTAGGATCACAGGGGGCGCCATGTATGAAAAACTGTTTTTT.

The CDR3 reads CATSRNRREQETQYF. CDR3 nucleotides: TGTGCCACCTCGAGGAACCGCAGGGAACAAGAGACCCAGTACTTC. The rearrangement joins TRBV19 to TRBJ2-5, with D possibly TRBD1 on 5 matching bases. The CDR3 has 15 residues. Per germline, CDR1 LNHDA and CDR2 SQIVND (reference sequence). Trimming shortened V by 10 bases and J by 2 bases, and 20 bases separated the two germline ends.

The chain is built from TRBV5-1 and TRBJ2-3, with TRBD2 matching 9 bases. The CDR3 has 16 amino acids. The germline CDR1 and CDR2 sequences are SGHRS and YFSETQ. Unmatched junction bases numbered 8, after V lost 4 bases and J lost 2 bases. The CDR3 is CASSPPTSGTTDTQYF. In nucleotides, the CDR3 is TGCGCCAGCAGCCCGCCGACTAGCGGAACCACAGATACGCAGTATTTT.

The chain is built from TRBV4-2 and TRBJ2-7; tentative D call: TRBD1 (7 bases). The CDR3 has 16 amino acids. The V gene's germline CDR1 is LGHNA and CDR2 YNFKEQ. V shed 0 bases and J shed 2 bases, with 14 bases lying between them. CDR3 DNA sequence: TGTGCCAGCAGCCAAGATGGAGGGGGCGCGACCTACGAGCAGTACTTC. Its translation: CASSQDGGGATYEQYF.

The chain has TRBV6-6 and TRBJ2-1; 10 nucleotides align to TRBD2. CDR1 is MNHNY, CDR2 SVGAGI, per germline (reference sequence). The V gene end was trimmed by 2 bases and the J gene end by 4 bases; junction bases not matched to a gene: 5. The CDR3 totals 16 residues. CDR3 coding DNA: TGTGCCAGCAGTTACGATGGACTAGCGGCGTACAATGAGCAGTTCTTC. Residues: CASSYDGLAAYNEQFF.

The rearrangement joins TRBV3-1 (or the pseudogene TRBV3-2) to TRBJ1-3, with TRBD1 as a possible D gene (5 bases). The CDR3 spans 15 residues. CDR1 and CDR2 (germline): LGHDT, YNNKEL (reference sequence). V gave up 1 base and J gave up 2 bases, with 9 bases separating them. The CDR3 here is CASSQVAGTGNTIYF. In DNA, the CDR3 is TGTGCCAGCAGCCAAGTGGCAGGGACTGGAAACACCATATATTTT.